The sequence of this T cell receptor (beta chain) was determined in a study of shared clonotypes between healthy human individuals. Broader study findings: Richness estimates generally favored naive over memory subsets. The genetic and exposure-history diversity represented was limited by few donors.

As regards this clone: Antigen specificity is unknown.

Germline trimming cut 5 bases from V and 0 bases from J; bases unmatched to any gene: 4. The CDR3 totals 14 residues. The germline V gene has CDR1 MDHEN and CDR2 SYDVKM. The assay was carried out at the deep level. Libraries were prepared by immunoSEQ multiplex PCR; TCRdb keeps only in-frame clonotypes and omits some of them. The sample consists of approximately 240,000 clones, 65% to 70% of them appearing once. The specimen sequenced was memory CD4+ T cells sorted from blood. The subset here: CD45RA-negative fraction. This clonotype was obtained from a man younger than 40 in good health. The V and J genes are TRBV28 and TRBJ2-7; 7 bases line up with TRBD1. The chain's CDR3 is CASSTRTGSYEQYF. Here the CDR3 DNA reads TGTGCCAGCAGTACCCGGACAGGCTCCTACGAGCAGTACTTC.